This T cell receptor beta chain emerged from a study of cytomegalovirus exposure and HLA in healthy donors. The PCR was carried out with 60 Vbeta primers and 13 Jbeta primers. TCRdb's copy holds only in-frame clones and misses some; the assay was immunoSEQ multiplex PCR. The sample includes around 150,000 clones, roughly 80% of them seen just once. Study findings and constraints: It was assumed in the presence/absence analyses that sequencing depth was roughly uniform across donors. Researchers catalogued approximately 170 TCR beta chains as cytomegalovirus-associated. In vitro checks showed that a few CMV-associated chains really do target CMV antigens. Later analysis found that TCR beta chains associated with HLA were more clonally expanded than other, equally common chains.

This CDR3 is 15 amino acids long. V was cut by 6 bases and J by 4 bases, with 18 bases left in between. Per germline, CDR1 SNHLY and CDR2 FYNNEI. A word on this clone: No antigen is known for it.

This TCR was recovered from a woman between 25 and 40 years old in good health and CMV-seronegative. The specimen sequenced was PBMCs. The chain combines TRBV2 with TRBJ2-5; a possible D gene is TRBD2 (6 bases). The CDR3 bases are TGTGCCAGCAGACTTCGGACTACTAGGGGAGAGACCCAGTACTTC. Protein product: CASRLRTTRGETQYF. Drawing the rest from reference TRBV2 and TRBJ2-5, the complete variable domain is EPEVTQTPSHQVTQMGQEVILRCVPISNHLYFYWYRQILGQKVEFLVSFYNNEISEKSEIFDDQFSVERPDGSNFTLKIRSTKLEDSAMYFCASRLRTTRGETQYFGPGTRLLVL.